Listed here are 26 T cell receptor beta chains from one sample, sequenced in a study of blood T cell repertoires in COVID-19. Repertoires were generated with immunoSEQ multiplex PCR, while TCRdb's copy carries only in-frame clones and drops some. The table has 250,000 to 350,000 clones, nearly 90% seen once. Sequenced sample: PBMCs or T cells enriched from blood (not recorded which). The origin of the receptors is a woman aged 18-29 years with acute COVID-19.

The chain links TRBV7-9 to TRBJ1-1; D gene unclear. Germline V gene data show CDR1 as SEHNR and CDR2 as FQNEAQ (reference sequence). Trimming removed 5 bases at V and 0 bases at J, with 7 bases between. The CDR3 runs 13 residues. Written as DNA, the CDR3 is TGTGCCAGCAGCACAACAATGAACACTGAAGCTTTCTTT. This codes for CASSTTMNTEAFF. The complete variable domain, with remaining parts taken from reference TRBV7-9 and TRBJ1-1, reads DTGVSQNPRHKITKRGQNVTFRCDPISEHNRLYWYRQTLGQGPEFLTYFQNEAQLEKSRLLSDRFSAERPKGSFSTLEIQRTEQGDSAMYLCASSTTMNTEAFFGQGTRLTVV.

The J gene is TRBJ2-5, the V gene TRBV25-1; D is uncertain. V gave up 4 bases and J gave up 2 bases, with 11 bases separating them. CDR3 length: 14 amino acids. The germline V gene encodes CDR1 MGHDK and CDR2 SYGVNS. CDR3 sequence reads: CASSGWQAQETQYF. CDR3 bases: TGTGCCAGCAGTGGATGGCAGGCACAAGAGACCCAGTACTTC. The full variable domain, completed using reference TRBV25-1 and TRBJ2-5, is EADIYQTPRYLVIGTGKKITLECSQTMGHDKMYWYQQDPGMELHLIHYSYGVNSTEKGDLSSESTVSRIRTEHFPLTLESARPSHTSQYLCASSGWQAQETQYFGPGTRLLVL.

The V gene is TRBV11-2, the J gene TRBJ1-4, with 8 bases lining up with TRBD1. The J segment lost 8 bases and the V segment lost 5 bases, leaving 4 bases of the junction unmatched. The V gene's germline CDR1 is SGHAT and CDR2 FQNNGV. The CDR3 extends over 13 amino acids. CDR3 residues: CASSRRTGEKLFF. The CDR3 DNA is TGTGCCAGCAGCAGAAGGACAGGGGAAAAACTGTTTTTT.

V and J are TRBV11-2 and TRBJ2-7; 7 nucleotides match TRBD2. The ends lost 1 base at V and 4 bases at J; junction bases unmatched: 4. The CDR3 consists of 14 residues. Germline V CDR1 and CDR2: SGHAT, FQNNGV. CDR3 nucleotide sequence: TGTGCCAGCAGCTTAGTTGCGGGAGCTTACGAGCAGTACTTC. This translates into CASSLVAGAYEQYF.

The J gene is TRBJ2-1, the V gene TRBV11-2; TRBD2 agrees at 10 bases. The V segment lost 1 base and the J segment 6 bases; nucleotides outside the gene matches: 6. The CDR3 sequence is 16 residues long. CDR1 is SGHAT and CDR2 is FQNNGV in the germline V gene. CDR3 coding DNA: TGTGCCAGCAGCTTAGCGCGCCTAGCGGGAGTCAATGAGCAGTTCTTC. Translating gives CASSLARLAGVNEQFF.

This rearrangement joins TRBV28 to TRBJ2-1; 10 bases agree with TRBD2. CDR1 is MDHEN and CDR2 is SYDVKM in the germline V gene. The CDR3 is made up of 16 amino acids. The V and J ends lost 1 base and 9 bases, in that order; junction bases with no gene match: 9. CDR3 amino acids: CASSLSPSGSRGEQFF. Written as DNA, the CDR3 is TGTGCCAGCAGTTTATCTCCTAGCGGGAGTCGGGGTGAGCAGTTCTTC.

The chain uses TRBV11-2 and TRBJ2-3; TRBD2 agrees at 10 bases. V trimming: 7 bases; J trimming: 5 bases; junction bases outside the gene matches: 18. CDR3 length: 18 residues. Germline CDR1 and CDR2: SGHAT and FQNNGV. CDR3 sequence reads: CASTSHPGRAGGRDTQYF. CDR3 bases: TGTGCCAGCACCTCCCACCCTGGCAGAGCGGGAGGGCGAGATACGCAGTATTTT.

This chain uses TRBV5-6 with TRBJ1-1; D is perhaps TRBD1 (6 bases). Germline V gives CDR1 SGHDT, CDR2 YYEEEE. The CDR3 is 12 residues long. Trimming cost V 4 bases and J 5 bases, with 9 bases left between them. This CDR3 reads CASSRRGTEAFF. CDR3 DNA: TGTGCCAGCAGCCGCAGGGGAACTGAAGCTTTCTTT.

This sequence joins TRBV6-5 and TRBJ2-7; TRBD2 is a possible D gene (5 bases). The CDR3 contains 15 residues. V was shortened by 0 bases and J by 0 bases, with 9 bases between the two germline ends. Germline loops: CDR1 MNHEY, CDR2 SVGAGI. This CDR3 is CASSYSSSSSYEQYF. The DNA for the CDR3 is TGTGCCAGCAGTTACTCGTCTAGCAGCTCCTACGAGCAGTACTTC.

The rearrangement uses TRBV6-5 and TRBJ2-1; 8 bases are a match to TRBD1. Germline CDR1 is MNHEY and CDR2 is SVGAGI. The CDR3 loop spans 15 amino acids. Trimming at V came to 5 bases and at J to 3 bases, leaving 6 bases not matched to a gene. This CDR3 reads CASSPGQGIYNEQFF. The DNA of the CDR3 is TGTGCCAGCAGTCCTGGACAGGGTATCTACAATGAGCAGTTCTTC.

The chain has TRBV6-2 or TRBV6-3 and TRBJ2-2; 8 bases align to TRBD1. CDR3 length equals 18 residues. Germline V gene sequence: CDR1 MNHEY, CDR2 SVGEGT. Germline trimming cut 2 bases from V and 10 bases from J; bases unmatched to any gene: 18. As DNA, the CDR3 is TGTGCCAGCAGTTACCCCCGACCGGGACAGGTTAATTTGGAGGAGCTGTTTTTT. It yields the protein CASSYPRPGQVNLEELFF.

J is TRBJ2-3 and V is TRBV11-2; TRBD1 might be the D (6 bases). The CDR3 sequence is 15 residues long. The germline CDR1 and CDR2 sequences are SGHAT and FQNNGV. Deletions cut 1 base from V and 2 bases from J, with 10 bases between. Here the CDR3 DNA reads TGTGCCAGCAGCTTAGGACAGGCCTACACAGATACGCAGTATTTT. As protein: CASSLGQAYTDTQYF.

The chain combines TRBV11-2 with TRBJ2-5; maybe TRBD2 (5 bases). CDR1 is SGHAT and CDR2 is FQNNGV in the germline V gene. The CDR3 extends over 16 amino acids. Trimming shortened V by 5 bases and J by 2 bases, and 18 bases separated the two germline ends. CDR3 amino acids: CASSPLLQAEQETQYF. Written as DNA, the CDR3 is TGTGCCAGCAGCCCCCTCCTCCAAGCGGAGCAAGAGACCCAGTACTTC.

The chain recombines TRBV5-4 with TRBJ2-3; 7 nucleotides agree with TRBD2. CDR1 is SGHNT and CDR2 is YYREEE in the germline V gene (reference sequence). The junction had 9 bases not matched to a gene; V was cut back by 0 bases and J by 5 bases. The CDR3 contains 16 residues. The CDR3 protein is CASSLGLAVVKDTQYF. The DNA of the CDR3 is TGTGCCAGCAGCTTGGGTCTAGCGGTAGTGAAAGATACGCAGTATTTT.

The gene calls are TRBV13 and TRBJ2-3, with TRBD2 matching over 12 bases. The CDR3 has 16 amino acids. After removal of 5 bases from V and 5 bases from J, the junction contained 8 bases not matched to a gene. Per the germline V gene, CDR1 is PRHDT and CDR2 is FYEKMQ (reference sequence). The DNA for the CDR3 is TGTGCCAGCAGCGAGCGACTAGCGGGAGAGGTAGATACGCAGTATTTT. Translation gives CASSERLAGEVDTQYF.

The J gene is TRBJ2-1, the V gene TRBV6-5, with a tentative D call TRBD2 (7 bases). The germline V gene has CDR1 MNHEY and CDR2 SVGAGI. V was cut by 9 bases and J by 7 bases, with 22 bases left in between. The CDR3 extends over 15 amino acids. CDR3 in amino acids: CASYQTGGPVNEQFF. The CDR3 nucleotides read TGTGCCAGTTACCAAACCGGGGGGCCGGTTAATGAGCAGTTCTTC.

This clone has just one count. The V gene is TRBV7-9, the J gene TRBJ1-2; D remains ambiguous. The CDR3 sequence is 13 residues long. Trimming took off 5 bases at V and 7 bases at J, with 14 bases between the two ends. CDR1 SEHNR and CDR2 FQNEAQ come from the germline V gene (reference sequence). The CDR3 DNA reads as TGTGCCAGCAGCCCCGACCGGGTTGGTGGCTACACCTTC. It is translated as CASSPDRVGGYTF.

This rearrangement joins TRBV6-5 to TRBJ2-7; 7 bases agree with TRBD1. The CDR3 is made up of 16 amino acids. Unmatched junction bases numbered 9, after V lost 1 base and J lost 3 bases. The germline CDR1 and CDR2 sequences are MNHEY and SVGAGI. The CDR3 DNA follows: TGTGCCAGCAGTTACTTTCCTCCCCGACAGGGCTACGAGCAGTACTTC. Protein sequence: CASSYFPPRQGYEQYF.

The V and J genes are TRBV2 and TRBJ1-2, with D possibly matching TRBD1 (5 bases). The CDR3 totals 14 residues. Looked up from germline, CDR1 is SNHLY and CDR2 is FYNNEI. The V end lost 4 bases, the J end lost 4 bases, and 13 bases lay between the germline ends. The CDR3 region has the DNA TGTGCCAGCAGTGGACAGACAATATTCTATGGCTACACCTTC. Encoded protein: CASSGQTIFYGYTF. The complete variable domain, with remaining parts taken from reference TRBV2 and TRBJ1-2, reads EPEVTQTPSHQVTQMGQEVILRCVPISNHLYFYWYRQILGQKVEFLVSFYNNEISEKSEIFDDQFSVERPDGSNFTLKIRSTKLEDSAMYFCASSGQTIFYGYTFGSGTRLTVV.

The CDR3 reads CASSPNPRRLAGEKASTDTQYF. The CDR3 DNA reads as TGTGCCAGCTCCCCCAATCCCAGGCGACTAGCGGGAGAAAAAGCAAGCACAGATACGCAGTATTTT. This rearrangement joins TRBV18 to TRBJ2-3, with 12 bases aligning to TRBD2. CDR1 is KGHSH, CDR2 LQKENI, per germline. J was trimmed by 0 bases and V by 6 bases; bases with no gene match: 22. The CDR3 totals 22 residues.

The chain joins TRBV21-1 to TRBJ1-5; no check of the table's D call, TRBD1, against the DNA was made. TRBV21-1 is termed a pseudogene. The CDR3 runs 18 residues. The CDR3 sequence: CASSKGGLDKVSNQPQHF. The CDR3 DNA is TGTGCCAGCAGCAAAGGGGGGCTGGATAAGGTTAGCAATCAGCCCCAGCATTTT.

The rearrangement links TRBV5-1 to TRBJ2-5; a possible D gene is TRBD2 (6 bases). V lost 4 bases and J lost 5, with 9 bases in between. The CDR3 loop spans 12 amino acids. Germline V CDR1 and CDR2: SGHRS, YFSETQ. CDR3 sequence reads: CASSLEGETQYF. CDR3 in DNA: TGCGCCAGCAGCCTGGAGGGGGAGACCCAGTACTTC.

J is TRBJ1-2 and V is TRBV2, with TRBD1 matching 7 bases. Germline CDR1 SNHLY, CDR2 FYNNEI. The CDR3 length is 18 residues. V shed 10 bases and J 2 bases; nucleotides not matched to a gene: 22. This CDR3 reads CAIRATGSTHSINYGYTF. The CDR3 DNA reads TGTGCCATCCGAGCGACAGGGAGTACCCACTCGATCAACTATGGCTACACCTTC.

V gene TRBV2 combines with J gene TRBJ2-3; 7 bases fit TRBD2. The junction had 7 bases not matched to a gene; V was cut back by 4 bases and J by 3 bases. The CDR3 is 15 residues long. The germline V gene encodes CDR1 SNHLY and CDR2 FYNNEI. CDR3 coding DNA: TGTGCCAGCAGTGCTAGCGGAACAAAAACAGATACGCAGTATTTT. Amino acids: CASSASGTKTDTQYF.

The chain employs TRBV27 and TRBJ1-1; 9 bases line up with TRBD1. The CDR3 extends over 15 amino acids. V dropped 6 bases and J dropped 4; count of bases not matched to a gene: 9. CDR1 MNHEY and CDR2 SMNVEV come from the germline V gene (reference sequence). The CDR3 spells CASRKQGAASTEAFF. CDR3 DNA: TGTGCCAGCAGAAAACAGGGGGCCGCAAGCACTGAAGCTTTCTTT.

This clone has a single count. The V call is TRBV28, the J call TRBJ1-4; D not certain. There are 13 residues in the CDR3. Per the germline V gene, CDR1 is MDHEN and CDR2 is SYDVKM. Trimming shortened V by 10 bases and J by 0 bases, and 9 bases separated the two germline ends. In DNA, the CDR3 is TGTGCCACCCACTTTGCAACTAATGAAAAACTGTTTTTT. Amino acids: CATHFATNEKLFF. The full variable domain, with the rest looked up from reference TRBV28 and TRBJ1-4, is DVKVTQSSRYLVKRTGEKVFLECVQDMDHENMFWYRQDPGLGLRLIYFSYDVKMKEKGDIPEGYSVSREKKERFSLILESASTNQTSMYLCATHFATNEKLFFGSGTQLSVL.